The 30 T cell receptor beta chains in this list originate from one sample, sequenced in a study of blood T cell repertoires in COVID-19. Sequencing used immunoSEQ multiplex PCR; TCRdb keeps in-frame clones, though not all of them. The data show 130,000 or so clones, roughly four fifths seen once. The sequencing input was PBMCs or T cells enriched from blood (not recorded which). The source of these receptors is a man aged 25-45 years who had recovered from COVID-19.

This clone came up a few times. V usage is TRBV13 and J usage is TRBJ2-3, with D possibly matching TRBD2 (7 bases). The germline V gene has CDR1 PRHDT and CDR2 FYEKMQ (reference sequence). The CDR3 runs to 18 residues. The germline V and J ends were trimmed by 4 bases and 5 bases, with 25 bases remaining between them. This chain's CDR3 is CASSSTSSWEGGGDTQYF. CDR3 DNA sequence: TGTGCCAGCAGCTCGACCTCCTCTTGGGAGGGGGGTGGAGATACGCAGTATTTT.

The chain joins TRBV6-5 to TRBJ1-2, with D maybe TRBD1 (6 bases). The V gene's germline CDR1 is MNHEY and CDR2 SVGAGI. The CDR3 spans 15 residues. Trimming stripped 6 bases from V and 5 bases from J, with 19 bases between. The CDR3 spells CASRSPGTQLYGYTF. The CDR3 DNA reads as TGTGCCAGCAGATCTCCAGGGACACAACTATATGGCTACACCTTC.

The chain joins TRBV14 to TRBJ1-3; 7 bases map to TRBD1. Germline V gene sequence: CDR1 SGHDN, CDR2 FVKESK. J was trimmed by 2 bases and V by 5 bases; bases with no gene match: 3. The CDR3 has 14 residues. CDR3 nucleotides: TGTGCCAGCAGCTCAGGGGGAGCTGGAAACACCATATATTTT. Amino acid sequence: CASSSGGAGNTIYF.

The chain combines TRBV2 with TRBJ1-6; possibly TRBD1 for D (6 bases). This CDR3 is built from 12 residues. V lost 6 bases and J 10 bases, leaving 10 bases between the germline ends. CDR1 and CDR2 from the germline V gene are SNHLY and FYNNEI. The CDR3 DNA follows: TGTGCCAGCAGACAGGGCAACTCACCCCTCCACTTT. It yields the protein CASRQGNSPLHF.

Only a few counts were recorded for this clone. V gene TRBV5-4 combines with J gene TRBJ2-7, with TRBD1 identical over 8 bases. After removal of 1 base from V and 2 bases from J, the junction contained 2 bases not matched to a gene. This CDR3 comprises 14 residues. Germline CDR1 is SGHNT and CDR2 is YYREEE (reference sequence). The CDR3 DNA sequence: TGTGCCAGCAGCTTGAGGGGACAGGCCTACGAGCAGTACTTC. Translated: CASSLRGQAYEQYF.

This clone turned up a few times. This CDR3 reads CASSIDGAGGSNQPQHF. The CDR3 nucleotides read TGTGCCAGTAGTATAGACGGGGCAGGGGGCAGCAATCAGCCCCAGCATTTT. This chain uses TRBV19 with TRBJ1-5; the match to TRBD1 covers 8 bases. Per the germline V gene, CDR1 is LNHDA and CDR2 is SQIVND (reference sequence). The V segment lost 0 bases and the J segment 1 base; nucleotides outside the gene matches: 5. This CDR3 spans 17 amino acids.

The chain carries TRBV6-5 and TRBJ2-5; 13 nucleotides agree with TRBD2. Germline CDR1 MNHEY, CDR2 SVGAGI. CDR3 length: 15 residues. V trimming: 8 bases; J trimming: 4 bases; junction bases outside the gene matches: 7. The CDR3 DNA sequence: TGTGCCAGCGGCCGGACTAGCGGGGGACGAGAGACCCAGTACTTC. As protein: CASGRTSGGRETQYF.

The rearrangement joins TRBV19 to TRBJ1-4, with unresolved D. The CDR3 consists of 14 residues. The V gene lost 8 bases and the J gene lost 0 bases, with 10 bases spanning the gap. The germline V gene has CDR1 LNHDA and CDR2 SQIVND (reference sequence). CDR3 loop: CASRGGATNEKLFF. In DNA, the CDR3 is TGTGCCAGTCGAGGAGGAGCAACTAATGAAAAACTGTTTTTT.

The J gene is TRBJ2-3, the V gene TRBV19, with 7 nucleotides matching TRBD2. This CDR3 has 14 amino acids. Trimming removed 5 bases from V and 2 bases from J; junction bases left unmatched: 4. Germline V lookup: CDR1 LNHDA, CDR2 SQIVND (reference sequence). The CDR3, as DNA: TGTGCCAGTAGTCCCTGGGACTACACAGATACGCAGTATTTT. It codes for CASSPWDYTDTQYF.

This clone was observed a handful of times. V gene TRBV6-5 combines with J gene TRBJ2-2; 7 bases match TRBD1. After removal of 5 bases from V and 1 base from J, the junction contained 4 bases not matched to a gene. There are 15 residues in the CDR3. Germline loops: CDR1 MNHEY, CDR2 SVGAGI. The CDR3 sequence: CASSTYRGNTGELFF. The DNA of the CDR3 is TGTGCCAGCAGTACTTACAGGGGGAACACCGGGGAGCTGTTTTTT.

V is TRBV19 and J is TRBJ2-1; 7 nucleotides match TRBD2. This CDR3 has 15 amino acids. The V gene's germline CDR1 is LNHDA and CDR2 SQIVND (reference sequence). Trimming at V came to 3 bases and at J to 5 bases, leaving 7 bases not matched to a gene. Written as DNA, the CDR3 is TGTGCCAGTAGTATGCGGGCGGGAGCGGACAATGAGCAGTTCTTC. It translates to CASSMRAGADNEQFF.

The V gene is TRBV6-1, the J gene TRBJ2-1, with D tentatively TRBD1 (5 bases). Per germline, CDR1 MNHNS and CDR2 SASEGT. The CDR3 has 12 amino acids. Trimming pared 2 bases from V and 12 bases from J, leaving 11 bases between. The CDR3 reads CASSEQGNWQFF. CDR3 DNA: TGTGCCAGCAGTGAACAGGGTAACTGGCAGTTCTTC.

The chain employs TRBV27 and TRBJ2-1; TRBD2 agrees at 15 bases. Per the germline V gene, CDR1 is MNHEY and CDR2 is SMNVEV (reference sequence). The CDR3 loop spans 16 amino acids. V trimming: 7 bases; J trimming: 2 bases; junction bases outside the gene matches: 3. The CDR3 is CASKGTSGGPYNEQFF. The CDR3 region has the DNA TGTGCCAGCAAGGGGACTAGCGGGGGGCCCTACAATGAGCAGTTCTTC.

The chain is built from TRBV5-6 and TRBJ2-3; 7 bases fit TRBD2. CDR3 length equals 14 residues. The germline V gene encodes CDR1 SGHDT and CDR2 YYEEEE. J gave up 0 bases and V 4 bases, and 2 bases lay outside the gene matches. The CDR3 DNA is TGTGCCAGCAGCCGAGCGGGAAGCACAGATACGCAGTATTTT. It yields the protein CASSRAGSTDTQYF.

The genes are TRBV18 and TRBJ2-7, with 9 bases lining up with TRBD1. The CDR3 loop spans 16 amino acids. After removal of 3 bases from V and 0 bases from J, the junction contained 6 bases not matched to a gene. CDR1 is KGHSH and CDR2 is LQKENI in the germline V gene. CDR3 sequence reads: CASSPSRQGGSYEQYV. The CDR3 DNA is TGTGCCAGCTCACCGAGCCGACAGGGGGGCTCCTACGAGCAGTACGTC.

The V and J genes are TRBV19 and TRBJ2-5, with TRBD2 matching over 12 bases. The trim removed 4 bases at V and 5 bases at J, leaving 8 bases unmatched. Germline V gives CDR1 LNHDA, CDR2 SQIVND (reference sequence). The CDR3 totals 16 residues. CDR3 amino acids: CASSSPGTSGYETQYF. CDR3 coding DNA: TGTGCCAGTAGTAGTCCTGGGACTAGCGGGTATGAGACCCAGTACTTC.

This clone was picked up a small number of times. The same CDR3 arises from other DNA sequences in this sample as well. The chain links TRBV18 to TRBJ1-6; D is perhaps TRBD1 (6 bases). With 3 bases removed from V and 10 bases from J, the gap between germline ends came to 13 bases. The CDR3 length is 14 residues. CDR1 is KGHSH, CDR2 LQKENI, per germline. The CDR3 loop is CASSPGGQESPLHF. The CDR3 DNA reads TGTGCCAGCTCACCGGGGGGGCAGGAGTCACCCCTCCACTTT.

Written as DNA, the CDR3 is TGTGCCACCAGCAGAGCCCTCAGCGGGAACGGGGTCAATGAGCAGTTCTTC. It is translated as CATSRALSGNGVNEQFF. The chain combines TRBV15 with TRBJ2-1; 7 nucleotides line up with TRBD2. CDR3 length equals 17 residues. The germline gives CDR1 LNHNV, CDR2 YYDKDF (reference sequence). Trimming at V came to 1 base and at J to 6 bases, leaving 12 bases not matched to a gene.

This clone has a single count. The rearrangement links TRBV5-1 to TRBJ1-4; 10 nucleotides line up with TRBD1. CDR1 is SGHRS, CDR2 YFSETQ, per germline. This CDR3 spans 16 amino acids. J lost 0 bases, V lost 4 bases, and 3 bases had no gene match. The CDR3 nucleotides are TGCGCCAGCAGCACCGGACAGGGGGCAACTAATGAAAAACTGTTTTTT. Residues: CASSTGQGATNEKLFF.

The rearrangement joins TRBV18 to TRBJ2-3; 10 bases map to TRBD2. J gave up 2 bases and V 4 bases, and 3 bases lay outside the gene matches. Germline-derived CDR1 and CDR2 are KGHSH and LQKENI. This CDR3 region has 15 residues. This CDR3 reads CASSQREGFTDTQYF. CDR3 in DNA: TGTGCCAGCTCACAGCGGGAGGGTTTCACAGATACGCAGTATTTT.

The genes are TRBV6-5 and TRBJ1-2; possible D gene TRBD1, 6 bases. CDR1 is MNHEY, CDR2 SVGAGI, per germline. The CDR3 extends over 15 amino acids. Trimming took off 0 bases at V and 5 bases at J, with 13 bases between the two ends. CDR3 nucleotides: TGTGCCAGCAGTTACTCGATGACAGGACCTTATGGCTACACCTTC. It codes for CASSYSMTGPYGYTF.

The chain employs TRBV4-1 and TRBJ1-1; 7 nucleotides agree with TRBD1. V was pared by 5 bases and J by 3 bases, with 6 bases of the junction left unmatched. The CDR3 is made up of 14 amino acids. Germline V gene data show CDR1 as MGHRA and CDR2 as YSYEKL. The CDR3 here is CASSSGQDYTEAFF. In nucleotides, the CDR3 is TGCGCCAGCAGCTCAGGACAGGACTACACTGAAGCTTTCTTT.

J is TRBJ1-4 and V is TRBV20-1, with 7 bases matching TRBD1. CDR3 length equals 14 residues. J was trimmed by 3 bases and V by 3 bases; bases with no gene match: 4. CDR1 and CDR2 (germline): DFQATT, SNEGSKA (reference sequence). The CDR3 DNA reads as TGCAGTGCTAGTCAGGGGGTAGCTAATGAAAAACTGTTTTTT. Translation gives CSASQGVANEKLFF.

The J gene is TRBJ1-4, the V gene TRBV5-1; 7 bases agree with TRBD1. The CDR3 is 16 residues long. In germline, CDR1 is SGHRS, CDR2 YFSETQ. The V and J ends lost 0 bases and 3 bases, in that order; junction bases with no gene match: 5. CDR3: CASSLAGGLSNEKLFF. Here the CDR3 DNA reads TGCGCCAGCAGCTTGGCAGGGGGTTTGTCTAATGAAAAACTGTTTTTT.

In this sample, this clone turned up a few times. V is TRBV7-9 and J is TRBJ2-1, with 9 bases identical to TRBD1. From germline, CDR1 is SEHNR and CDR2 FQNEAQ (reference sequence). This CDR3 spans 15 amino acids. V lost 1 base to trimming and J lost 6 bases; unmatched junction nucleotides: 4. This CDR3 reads CASSLGTGDINEQFF. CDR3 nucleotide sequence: TGTGCCAGCAGCTTAGGGACAGGGGACATCAATGAGCAGTTCTTC. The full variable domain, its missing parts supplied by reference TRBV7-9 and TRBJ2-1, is DTGVSQNPRHKITKRGQNVTFRCDPISEHNRLYWYRQTLGQGPEFLTYFQNEAQLEKSRLLSDRFSAERPKGSFSTLEIQRTEQGDSAMYLCASSLGTGDINEQFFGPGTRLTVL.

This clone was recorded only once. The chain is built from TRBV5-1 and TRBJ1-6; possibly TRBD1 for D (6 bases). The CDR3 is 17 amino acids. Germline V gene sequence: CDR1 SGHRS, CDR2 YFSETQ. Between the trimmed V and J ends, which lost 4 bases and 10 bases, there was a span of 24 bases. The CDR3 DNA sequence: TGCGCCAGCAGCAACAGGGACACCCCGGAGGCTGGGTCACCCCTCCACTTT. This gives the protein CASSNRDTPEAGSPLHF. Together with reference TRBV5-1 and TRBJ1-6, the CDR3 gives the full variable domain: KAGVTQTPRYLIKTRGQQVTLSCSPISGHRSVSWYQQTPGQGLQFLFEYFSETQRNKGNFPGRFSGRQFSNSRSEMNVSTLELGDSALYLCASSNRDTPEAGSPLHFGNGTRLTVT.

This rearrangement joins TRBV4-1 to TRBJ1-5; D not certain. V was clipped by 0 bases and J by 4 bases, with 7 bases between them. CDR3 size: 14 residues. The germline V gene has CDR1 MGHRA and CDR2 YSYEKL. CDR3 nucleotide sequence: TGCGCCAGCAGCCAAGATGGCCGAAATCAGCCCCAGCATTTT. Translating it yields CASSQDGRNQPQHF.

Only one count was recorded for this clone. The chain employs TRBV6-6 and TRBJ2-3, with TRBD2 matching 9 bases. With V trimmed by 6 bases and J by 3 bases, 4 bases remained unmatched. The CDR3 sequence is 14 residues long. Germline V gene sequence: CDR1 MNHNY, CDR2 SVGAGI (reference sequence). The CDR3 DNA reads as TGTGCCAGCAGAAGTAGCGGGAGTACAGATACGCAGTATTTT. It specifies CASRSSGSTDTQYF.

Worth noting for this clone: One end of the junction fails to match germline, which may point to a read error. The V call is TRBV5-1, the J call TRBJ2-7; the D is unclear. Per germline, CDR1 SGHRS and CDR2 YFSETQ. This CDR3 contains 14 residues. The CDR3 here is CASSLALGSHEQYF. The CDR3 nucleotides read TGCGCCAGCAGCTTGGCTTTGGGCTCCCACGAGCAGTACTTC.

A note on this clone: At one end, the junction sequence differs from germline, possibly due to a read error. CDR3 in amino acids: CASSGARDGSMIF. The CDR3 nucleotides read TGTGCCAGCAGTGGGGCCCGGGACGGGAGTATGATCTTC. The J gene is TRBJ2-1, the V gene TRBV2; weak D call: TRBD2 (6 bases). The CDR3 has 13 amino acids. Germline values: CDR1 SNHLY, CDR2 FYNNEI.